This T cell receptor (beta chain) was documented in a study of T cells in localized non-small cell lung cancer. Broader study findings: Adjacent lung held a median 57 of the top 100 tumor clones. There was higher T cell clonality in uninvolved adjacent lung than in tumor, and it was highest there.

Only in-frame clones appear in the TCRdb table, and some are missing; sequencing was by immunoSEQ multiplex PCR. The table records tens of thousands of clones, roughly 90% of them present only once. V lost 1 base to trimming and J lost 7 bases, with 16 bases between them. The CDR3 totals 15 residues. From germline, CDR1 is MNHNS and CDR2 SASEGT. Of note for this clone: Antigen unknown.

The genes are TRBV6-1 and TRBJ1-2; D remains ambiguous. This receptor was taken from a female donor of 60 years or more with stage I lung adenocarcinoma. Source: peripheral blood, taken before any cancer treatment. This CDR3 reads CASSEGLDLRGGYTF. Here the CDR3 DNA reads TGTGCCAGCAGTGAAGGCCTGGATCTCCGTGGTGGCTACACCTTC.